Listed here are 2 T cell receptor beta chains from one sample, sequenced in a study of radiotherapy plus CTLA-4 blockade in lung cancer (dated by TCRdb to 2017 to 2018). Libraries were built with the immunoSEQ multiplex PCR assay. TCRdb mirrors the immuneACCESS table, restricted to in-frame sequences. Some clones are absent from its copies; in checked studies, under half trace to an unresolved V gene, and the reason for the others is unknown. The sample contains approximately 95,000 clones, around 86% of them found a single time. Around 3.5% of the sample is held by the ten biggest clonotypes. The sequenced sample was peripheral blood, obtained from a patient treated with radiotherapy plus ipilimumab. The source is a human donor with non-small cell lung cancer who had a partial response to radiotherapy plus ipilimumab.

The rearrangement joins TRBV7-6 to TRBJ1-4; no clear D gene. CDR1 is SGHVS, CDR2 FNYEAQ, per germline. This CDR3 has 15 residues. V was shortened by 5 bases and J by 8 bases, with 18 bases between the two germline ends. CDR3 coding DNA: TGTGCCAGCAGCCTCCGGAGGGTCGAAGGCGAAAAACTGTTTTTT. Residues: CASSLRRVEGEKLFF.

The gene calls are TRBV19 and TRBJ2-2; weak D call: TRBD1 (6 bases). The germline V gene has CDR1 LNHDA and CDR2 SQIVND (reference sequence). V lost 6 bases and J lost 7, with 12 bases in between. The CDR3 has 13 residues. The chain's CDR3 is CASRLQGGGELFF. CDR3 nucleotide sequence: TGTGCCAGTAGGTTACAGGGCGGCGGGGAGCTGTTTTTT.